Shown below are 7 T cell receptor beta chains from a single sample sequenced in a study of OX40 agonist ivuxolimab in advanced cancers. Generated by immunoSEQ multiplex PCR, the TCRdb table keeps only in-frame clones and is missing some. The sample includes approximately 90,000 clones, roughly 90% of them seen just once. The specimen was CD4+ or CD8+ T cells sorted from blood, collected in a trial of the OX40 agonist ivuxolimab. These receptor sequences come from an adult with an advanced solid tumor such as melanoma, head and neck, liver or kidney cancer.

The J gene is TRBJ1-2, the V gene TRBV18; 8 bases fit TRBD1. The CDR3 contains 14 residues. V was clipped by 0 bases and J by 6 bases; unmatched bases: 3. Germline CDR1 reads KGHSH; CDR2 reads LQKENI. CDR3 bases: TGTGCCAGCTCACCACCGGACAGGGTTCATGGCTACACCTTC. Translated: CASSPPDRVHGYTF. Full variable domain (rest looked up from reference TRBV18 and TRBJ1-2): NAGVMQNPRHLVRRRGQEARLRCSPMKGHSHVYWYRQLPEEGLKFMVYLQKENIIDESGMPKERFSAEFPKEGPSILRIQQVVRGDSAAYFCASSPPDRVHGYTFGSGTRLTVV.

The V call is TRBV7-2, the J call TRBJ1-3; D remains unclear. The CDR3 is 17 amino acids. Trimming removed 3 bases at V and 0 bases at J, with 15 bases between. Germline V lookup: CDR1 SGHTA, CDR2 FQGNSA. The CDR3 DNA sequence: TGTGCCAGCAGCTTTGAACCGGAAGGGTTCTCTGGAAACACCATATATTTT. Protein product: CASSFEPEGFSGNTIYF.

The rearrangement links TRBV5-1 to TRBJ2-2; the D gene could be TRBD1 or TRBD2 (5 bases each). CDR3 length equals 14 residues. Trimming cost V 2 bases and J 6 bases, with 11 bases left between them. CDR1 is SGHRS and CDR2 is YFSETQ in the germline V gene. CDR3 amino acids: CASSFIGDAGELFF. DNA for the CDR3: TGCGCCAGCAGCTTTATAGGGGACGCCGGGGAGCTGTTTTTT.

This clone appeared once. The rearrangement joins TRBV5-1 to TRBJ2-7; D might be TRBD2 (7 bases). The CDR3 is 15 amino acids. Germline lookup yields CDR1 SGHRS and CDR2 YFSETQ. Deletions cut 1 base from V and 2 bases from J, with 13 bases between. This CDR3 is CASSLYYGGPYEQYF. CDR3 nucleotides: TGCGCCAGCAGCTTGTATTACGGGGGGCCCTACGAGCAGTACTTC. The full variable domain, its missing parts supplied by reference TRBV5-1 and TRBJ2-7, is KAGVTQTPRYLIKTRGQQVTLSCSPISGHRSVSWYQQTPGQGLQFLFEYFSETQRNKGNFPGRFSGRQFSNSRSEMNVSTLELGDSALYLCASSLYYGGPYEQYFGPGTRLTVT.

The chain joins TRBV19 to TRBJ1-2, with D possibly matching TRBD1 (5 bases). The germline CDR1 and CDR2 sequences are LNHDA and SQIVND (reference sequence). This CDR3 spans 10 amino acids. V was pared by 8 bases and J by 8 bases, with 9 bases between. The CDR3 spells CASFGGGYTF. CDR3 in DNA: TGTGCCAGTTTCGGGGGGGGCTACACCTTC.

The rearrangement joins TRBV15 to TRBJ1-5; tentatively, D is TRBD1 (6 bases). Germline assignment: CDR1 LNHNV and CDR2 YYDKDF (reference sequence). This CDR3 spans 14 amino acids. V lost 1 base to trimming and J lost 4 bases, with 8 bases between them. The DNA of the CDR3 is TGTGCCACCAGCAGAGGAGGGGGTAATCAGCCCCAGCATTTT. It encodes CATSRGGGNQPQHF.

J is TRBJ2-5 and V is TRBV12-2; the table names TRBD2, a call not compared with the DNA. TRBV12-2 is described as a pseudogene. This CDR3 region has 16 residues. The CDR3 DNA reads TGTGCAAGTCGCCTCCCCCGCACCCAGCTCGGGGAGACCCAGTACTTC. This encodes CASRLPRTQLGETQYF.